This T cell receptor (beta chain) was retrieved from a study of tumor-infiltrating lymphocytes in primary liver carcinoma. Study details: These patients were men and women whose ages were 30 to 69 years. General study findings and limits: Tumors carried a top-250-clone fraction significantly exceeding that of blood (p = 0.039).

TCR beta cDNA was prepared out of roughly 450 ng total RNA by means of a constant-region primer. For TCR beta, libraries were produced by three nested multiplex PCR rounds using slightly modified ARM-PCR. The first two PCR rounds used TRBV1-TRBV30 primers with a Cbeta primer, roughly 10 cycles each. MiXCR, applied by TCRdb to the multiplex PCR reads, yields one record per CDR3 protein. The sample includes fewer than 250,000 distinct CDR3 sequences, approximately 64% seen only once; the top ten take approximately 6.5%. As to this clonotype: Antigen: not known.

The germline CDR1 and CDR2 sequences are SGHAT and FQNNGV. The CDR3 spans 13 residues. After removal of 7 bases from V and 6 bases from J, the junction contained 6 bases not matched to a gene. For blood RNA, unsorted whole blood served as the source, and germline DNA was extracted too. The V gene is TRBV11-2, the J gene TRBJ1-2; 9 bases match TRBD1. Input material: peripheral blood. The clonotype originates from a woman aged 55-70 years with primary liver carcinoma and hepatitis B virus infection. The CDR3 sequence is CASNMTGGHGYTF. The CDR3 DNA reads as TGTGCCAGCAACATGACAGGGGGGCATGGCTACACCTTC.